Below are 29 T cell receptor beta chains sequenced from a single sample in a study of the immune and genomic landscape of osteosarcoma. Osteosarcoma specimens were post-treatment primary, local recurrence and metastasis tumors from poor-prognosis patients. Libraries were prepared by immunoSEQ multiplex PCR; TCRdb keeps only in-frame clonotypes and omits some of them. Here the sample spans about 10,000 clones, under 75% being singletons. Sample: osteosarcoma tumor tissue from the lung. The receptors were gathered from a human donor with osteosarcoma.

This clone was observed a single time. The V gene is TRBV20-1, the J gene TRBJ2-5, with D unresolved. V was shortened by 5 bases and J by 3 bases, with 7 bases between the two germline ends. There are 11 residues in the CDR3. Germline CDR1 is DFQATT and CDR2 is SNEGSKA (reference sequence). The chain's CDR3 is CSALGKETQYF. The CDR3 DNA sequence: TGCAGTGCTCTTGGGAAAGAGACCCAGTACTTC.

This sequence joins TRBV5-1 and TRBJ2-7; D is uncertain. V shed 0 bases and J shed 4 bases, with 8 bases lying between them. The CDR3 runs to 13 residues. Per germline, CDR1 SGHRS and CDR2 YFSETQ. CDR3: CASSLGFQYEQYF. CDR3 nucleotide sequence: TGCGCCAGCAGCTTGGGCTTTCAGTACGAGCAGTACTTC.

The gene calls are TRBV6-1 and TRBJ2-7; the D is unclear. This CDR3 has 17 amino acids. The germline CDR1 and CDR2 sequences are MNHNS and SASEGT. With 0 bases removed from V and 1 base from J, the gap between germline ends came to 16 bases. The CDR3 nucleotides are TGTGCCAGCAGTGAAGCTTTGTGGCAGCTCCTTTCCTACGAGCAGTACTTC. This codes for CASSEALWQLLSYEQYF.

The chain uses TRBV10-3 and TRBJ2-7, with 12 bases lining up with TRBD1. Germline CDR1 reads ENHRY; CDR2 reads SYGVKD. The CDR3 is 13 residues long. V shed 7 bases, J shed 4 bases, and the junction held 2 bases outside the gene matches. The CDR3 spells CAIMGQGAYEQYF. The CDR3 DNA sequence: TGTGCCATCATGGGACAGGGGGCTTACGAGCAGTACTTC.

The chain links TRBV9 to TRBJ2-1, with 8 bases identical to TRBD2. The J segment lost 4 bases and the V segment lost 3 bases, leaving 3 bases of the junction unmatched. Germline lookup yields CDR1 SGDLS and CDR2 YYNGEE. CDR3 length: 14 residues. Here the CDR3 reads CASSEASGYNEQFF. CDR3 coding DNA: TGTGCCAGCAGCGAGGCTAGCGGGTACAATGAGCAGTTCTTC.

The gene calls are TRBV6-1 and TRBJ1-2, with 9 positions matching TRBD1. Per germline, CDR1 MNHNS and CDR2 SASEGT. This CDR3 has 18 amino acids. V lost 2 bases, J lost 8 bases, and 18 bases stayed unmatched. CDR3 loop: CASSERGTGGVIKWGYTF. Here the CDR3 DNA reads TGTGCCAGCAGTGAAAGGGGAACAGGGGGCGTAATAAAATGGGGCTACACCTTC.

The chain has TRBV11-3 and TRBJ2-6; D remains ambiguous. Trimming removed 5 bases from V and 1 base from J, with 15 bases in between. The CDR3 has 17 amino acids. Looked up from germline, CDR1 is SGHNT and CDR2 is YENEEA. The CDR3 region is CASSQGGTESGANVLTF. The CDR3 DNA reads as TGTGCCAGCAGCCAAGGCGGTACGGAATCTGGGGCCAACGTCCTGACTTTC.

The chain links TRBV5-1 to TRBJ2-1; D not certain. This CDR3 region has 13 residues. V dropped 0 bases and J dropped 8 bases, with 9 bases sitting between them. CDR1 and CDR2 (germline): SGHRS, YFSETQ. CDR3 nucleotide sequence: TGCGCCAGCAGCTTGGAACGATCCGATGAGCAGTTCTTC. Its protein is CASSLERSDEQFF. Using reference TRBV5-1 and TRBJ2-1 for the parts outside the CDR3, the full variable domain is KAGVTQTPRYLIKTRGQQVTLSCSPISGHRSVSWYQQTPGQGLQFLFEYFSETQRNKGNFPGRFSGRQFSNSRSEMNVSTLELGDSALYLCASSLERSDEQFFGPGTRLTVL.

On this clone itself: This sequence may be a read error, since a much larger clone differs from it by one base. The chain is built from TRBV6-1 and TRBJ1-2; tentatively, D is TRBD1 (5 bases). Germline lookup yields CDR1 MNHNS and CDR2 SASEGT. The CDR3 contains 14 residues. The CDR3 DNA is TGTGCCGGCAGCCTACAGGCTACTAACTATGGCTACACCTTC. Protein product: CAGSLQATNYGYTF.

Only a few counts were recorded for this clone. This CDR3 reads CASSLGGDRLKNYMNTEAFF. The DNA of the CDR3 is TGTGCCAGCAGCTTAGGGGGAGACAGGCTAAAAAACTACATGAACACTGAAGCTTTCTTT. The J gene is TRBJ1-1, the V gene TRBV7-6; D might be TRBD1 (6 bases). The V end lost 1 base, the J end lost 0 bases, and 24 bases lay between the germline ends. The germline CDR1 and CDR2 sequences are SGHVS and FNYEAQ. CDR3 length: 20 residues.

The chain employs TRBV28 and TRBJ1-1; no clear D. The CDR3 spans 11 residues. CDR1 and CDR2 from the germline V gene are MDHEN and SYDVKM. Trimming removed 7 bases from V and 0 bases from J, with 3 bases in between. CDR3 DNA: TGTGCCAGCACTGTGAACACTGAAGCTTTCTTT. It encodes CASTVNTEAFF.

CDR3 bases: TGTGCCAGCAGCCCTGCGCCCCTCGGTCCGAGCTACAATGAGCAGTTCTTC. Translated, it gives CASSPAPLGPSYNEQFF. The rearrangement links TRBV7-8 to TRBJ2-1; D call uncertain. CDR1 is SGHVS, CDR2 FQNEAQ, per germline. V lost 5 bases and J 3 bases, leaving 20 bases between the germline ends. The CDR3 extends over 17 amino acids.

On this clone itself: Germline is not matched at one junction end, which may reflect a read error. This chain links TRBV30 with TRBJ2-5, with D hard to call. Per germline, CDR1 GTSNPN and CDR2 SVGIG (reference sequence). The CDR3 runs 12 residues. The DNA of the CDR3 is TGTGCCTGGACCACAACCCGAGAGGCCCAGTACTTC. This encodes CAWTTTREAQYF.

This clone was observed a few times. V is TRBV27 and J is TRBJ2-7; D call uncertain. CDR3 length: 15 residues. The germline V gene encodes CDR1 MNHEY and CDR2 SMNVEV (reference sequence). With 4 bases removed from V and 3 bases from J, the gap between germline ends came to 16 bases. In DNA, the CDR3 is TGTGCCAGCAGTTCCCGGACCCATCCGAGCTACGAGCAGTACTTC. It codes for CASSSRTHPSYEQYF.

The chain links TRBV6-5 to TRBJ2-7; 7 bases are a match to TRBD2. J lost 2 bases, V lost 6 bases, and 10 bases had no gene match. This CDR3 comprises 15 residues. Per the germline V gene, CDR1 is MNHEY and CDR2 is SVGAGI. This chain's CDR3 is CASSPGTMITYEQYF. The CDR3 DNA reads TGTGCCAGCAGCCCGGGGACTATGATAACCTACGAGCAGTACTTC.

This sequence joins TRBV2 and TRBJ2-3; TRBD2 agrees at 8 bases. This CDR3 has 15 residues. Per germline, CDR1 SNHLY and CDR2 FYNNEI. Trimming at V came to 6 bases and at J to 2 bases, leaving 7 bases not matched to a gene. The CDR3 spells CASRKGLAYTDTQYF. For the CDR3, the DNA is TGTGCCAGCAGGAAAGGACTAGCTTACACAGATACGCAGTATTTT.

Relative to its sample, this clone is medium-sized. The V call is TRBV28, the J call TRBJ2-1, with D possibly being TRBD1 (5 bases). The CDR3 is 13 amino acids. Germline values: CDR1 MDHEN, CDR2 SYDVKM. The ends were cut back, 6 bases at V and 7 bases at J, with 13 bases in the middle. The CDR3, as DNA: TGTGCCAGCAGGAGACAGACTGGGAATGAGCAGTTCTTC. Translated, it gives CASRRQTGNEQFF.

This clone is categorized as medium-sized (0.01 to 0.1%). This sequence joins TRBV11-3 and TRBJ2-2; D remains ambiguous. CDR1 SGHNT and CDR2 YENEEA come from the germline V gene. The V end was cut by 5 bases, the J end by 1 base, with 8 bases between. The CDR3 totals 14 residues. CDR3 DNA sequence: TGTGCCAGCAGCCCGGCTCTGAACACCGGGGAGCTGTTTTTT. The encoded protein is CASSPALNTGELFF.

The chain employs TRBV5-1 and TRBJ2-6, with D uncertain. The V and J ends lost 0 bases and 0 bases respectively, with 13 bases between them. In germline, CDR1 is SGHRS, CDR2 YFSETQ. The CDR3 runs 18 residues. DNA of the CDR3: TGCGCCAGCAGCTTGGTAGTGGGTCCGAGCTCTGGGGCCAACGTCCTGACTTTC. This sequence encodes CASSLVVGPSSGANVLTF.

The gene calls are TRBV28 and TRBJ1-2; possibly TRBD1 for D (5 bases). V was pared by 6 bases and J by 5 bases, with 7 bases between. Germline V gene sequence: CDR1 MDHEN, CDR2 SYDVKM. The CDR3 is 11 amino acids. CDR3: CASRGRYGYTF. The CDR3 bases are TGTGCCAGCAGGGGGCGGTATGGCTACACCTTC.

Only a few counts were recorded for this clone. V usage is TRBV19 and J usage is TRBJ1-6; 7 bases agree with TRBD1. Germline V CDR1 and CDR2: LNHDA, SQIVND (reference sequence). This CDR3 is 14 amino acids long. Unmatched junction bases numbered 5, after V lost 6 bases and J lost 6 bases. The CDR3 region has the DNA TGTGCCAGTAGAAGGGGACAGACTAATTCACCCCTCCACTTT. Protein: CASRRGQTNSPLHF.

The V gene is TRBV7-9, the J gene TRBJ2-1, with D tentatively TRBD2 (5 bases). Trimming took off 2 bases at V and 8 bases at J, with 19 bases between the two ends. The germline gives CDR1 SEHNR, CDR2 FQNEAQ (reference sequence). The length of the CDR3 is 16 residues. CDR3 protein: CASSLTGLSGSDEQFF. The CDR3 DNA reads TGTGCCAGCAGCTTAACGGGTCTCAGTGGGAGCGATGAGCAGTTCTTC.

J is TRBJ2-1 and V is TRBV4-1; 9 bases fit TRBD1. V lost 2 bases to trimming and J lost 4 bases; unmatched junction nucleotides: 15. Germline V CDR1 and CDR2: MGHRA, YSYEKL. This CDR3 region has 19 residues. The CDR3 DNA is TGCGCCAGCAGCCAAATTCCCTACAGGGGGCCTTTACTTTACAATGAGCAGTTCTTC. Its protein product is CASSQIPYRGPLLYNEQFF.

The gene calls are TRBV27 and TRBJ2-7, with a possible D match to TRBD1 (6 bases). From germline, CDR1 is MNHEY and CDR2 SMNVEV (reference sequence). CDR3 length: 13 amino acids. Trimming removed 5 bases at V and 4 bases at J, with 12 bases between. CDR3 DNA: TGTGCCAGCAGTCCCCTAGGGGGTTACGAGCAGTACTTC. Translation gives CASSPLGGYEQYF.

This clone was counted a single time. This chain links TRBV6-6 with TRBJ2-7; D ambiguous. Trimming removed 6 bases from V and 3 bases from J, with 9 bases in between. Germline assignment: CDR1 MNHNY and CDR2 SVGAGI (reference sequence). CDR3 length: 12 amino acids. The CDR3 is CASRAEIYEQYF. In DNA form, the CDR3 reads TGTGCCAGCAGGGCAGAGATCTACGAGCAGTACTTC.

This clone came up a few times. The chain carries TRBV28 and TRBJ2-1, with D tentatively TRBD2 (6 bases). Trimming removed 1 base at V and 1 base at J, with 11 bases between. In germline, CDR1 is MDHEN, CDR2 SYDVKM. The length of the CDR3 is 16 residues. The CDR3 protein is CASSLFYSGSYNEQFF. The DNA of the CDR3 is TGTGCCAGCAGTTTATTCTACAGCGGGTCCTACAATGAGCAGTTCTTC.

J is TRBJ2-3 and V is TRBV11-2; 9 nucleotides line up with TRBD1. Losses at the gene ends were 5 bases for V and 6 bases for J; bases not matched to a gene: 3. The V gene's germline CDR1 is SGHAT and CDR2 FQNNGV. This CDR3 contains 13 residues. The CDR3, as DNA: TGTGCCAGCAGCGGGGACAGGGCGGATACGCAGTATTTT. Its protein product is CASSGDRADTQYF. Full variable domain (rest looked up from reference TRBV11-2 and TRBJ2-3): EAGVAQSPRYKIIEKRQSVAFWCNPISGHATLYWYQQILGQGPKLLIQFQNNGVVDDSQLPKDRFSAERLKGVDSTLKIQPAKLEDSAVYLCASSGDRADTQYFGPGTRLTVL.

This clone showed up just once. This rearrangement joins TRBV15 to TRBJ2-5; maybe TRBD2 (5 bases). The end of the DNA is better explained by TRBJ2-7, so the J call may be wrong. The CDR3 extends over 14 amino acids. CDR1 is LNHNV, CDR2 YYDKDF, per germline (reference sequence). CDR3 residues: CATSRSTGVHEQYF. The CDR3 coding sequence is TGTGCCACCAGCAGATCCACCGGGGTCCACGAGCAGTACTTC.

This clone was seen more than once but under ten times. The rearrangement links TRBV27 to TRBJ2-2; D is undetermined. Trimming shortened V by 5 bases and J by 4 bases, and 17 bases separated the two germline ends. The germline V gene encodes CDR1 MNHEY and CDR2 SMNVEV (reference sequence). There are 16 residues in the CDR3. CDR3 region: CASSNILGQSTGELFF. Written as DNA, the CDR3 is TGTGCCAGCAGTAATATATTGGGTCAGAGCACCGGGGAGCTGTTTTTT.